In this sample, the clone carrying this T cell receptor beta chain turned up a few times. This entry belongs to a study of T cell responses to AZD1222 COVID-19 vaccine. Study-wide background: Second-dose intervals near 4 or 12 weeks were combined.

Profiled with immunoSEQ multiplex PCR; TCRdb holds only in-frame clones, not every one. This sample has about 180,000 clones, with about nine tenths found just once. This CDR3 comprises 14 residues. V lost 2 bases to trimming and J lost 12 bases; unmatched junction nucleotides: 11. Per the germline V gene, CDR1 is GTSNPN and CDR2 is SVGIG (reference sequence). V gene TRBV30 combines with J gene TRBJ2-1; TRBD2 matches at 9 bases. This TCR came from an adult in good health. Sequences were derived from peripheral blood, sampled on day 0 of AZD1222 vaccination. The CDR3 nucleotides are TGTGCCTGGAGTAAGGCGGGAGGGGCGAGGGGGCAGTTCTTC. Translation: CAWSKAGGARGQFF. The full variable domain, completed using reference TRBV30 and TRBJ2-1, is SQTIHQWPATLVQPVGSPLSLECTVEGTSNPNLYWYRQAAGRGLQLLFYSVGIGQISSEVPQNLSASRPQDRQFILSSKKLLLSDSGFYLCAWSKAGGARGQFFGPGTRLTVL.